This TCR beta chain was documented in a study of blood T cell repertoires in COVID-19. Study context: Sample material is recorded as cDNA or gDNA derived from T cells, B-cell-depleted T cells, or PBMCs.

CDR3 length: 14 residues. The trim removed 3 bases at V and 4 bases at J, leaving 2 bases unmatched. Germline V CDR1 and CDR2: SNHLY, FYNNEI. Sequenced by immunoSEQ multiplex PCR; TCRdb stores in-frame clones only, minus some. The sample includes 100,000 to 150,000 clones, around 77% of them seen just once. Sequenced material: peripheral blood. The chain employs TRBV2 and TRBJ2-3; 9 bases match TRBD2. This receptor was taken from a human donor in a cohort sampled during active COVID-19. CDR3 in DNA: TGTGCCAGCAGTGACATAGCGGGAGCAGATACGCAGTATTTT. Translated, it gives CASSDIAGADTQYF.